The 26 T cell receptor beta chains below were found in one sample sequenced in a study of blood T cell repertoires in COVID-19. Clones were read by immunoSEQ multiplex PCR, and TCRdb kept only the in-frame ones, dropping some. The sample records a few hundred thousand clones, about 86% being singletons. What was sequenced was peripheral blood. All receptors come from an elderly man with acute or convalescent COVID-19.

CDR3 DNA sequence: TGTGCCAGCTCACCAGTTCGACAGGCGAGTCCCGAGCAGTACTTC. It specifies CASSPVRQASPEQYF. The chain couples TRBV18 to TRBJ2-7, with TRBD1 as a possible D gene (6 bases). The CDR3 has 15 residues. CDR1 and CDR2 (germline): KGHSH, LQKENI. V lost 2 bases and J lost 6, with 17 bases in between.

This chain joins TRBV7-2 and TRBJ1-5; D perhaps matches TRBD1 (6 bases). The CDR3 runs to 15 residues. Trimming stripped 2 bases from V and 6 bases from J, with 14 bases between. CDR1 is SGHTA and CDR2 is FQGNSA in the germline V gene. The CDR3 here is CASSLSGNRAQPQHF. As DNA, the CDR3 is TGTGCCAGCAGCTTATCGGGGAACAGGGCTCAGCCCCAGCATTTT.

The CDR3 sequence is CASSDQTGARNSPLHF. The DNA of the CDR3 is TGTGCCAGCAGTGACCAGACAGGGGCTCGTAATTCACCCCTCCACTTT. The chain links TRBV25-1 to TRBJ1-6; 8 bases match TRBD1. Germline-derived CDR1 and CDR2 are MGHDK and SYGVNS. The CDR3 has 16 amino acids. Trimming removed 3 bases from V and 6 bases from J; junction bases left unmatched: 7.

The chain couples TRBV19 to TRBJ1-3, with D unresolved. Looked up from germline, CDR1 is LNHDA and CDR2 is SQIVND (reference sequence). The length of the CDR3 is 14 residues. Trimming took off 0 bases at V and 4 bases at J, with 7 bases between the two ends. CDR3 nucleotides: TGTGCCAGTAGTATAGAGGAGAACGGAAACACCATATATTTT. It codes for CASSIEENGNTIYF.

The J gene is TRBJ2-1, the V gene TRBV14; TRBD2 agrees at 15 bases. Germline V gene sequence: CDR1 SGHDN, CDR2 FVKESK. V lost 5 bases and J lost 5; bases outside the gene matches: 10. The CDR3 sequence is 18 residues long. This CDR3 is CASSSGTSGRIKDNEQFF. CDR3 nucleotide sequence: TGTGCCAGCAGCTCCGGGACTAGCGGGAGGATTAAGGACAATGAGCAGTTCTTC.

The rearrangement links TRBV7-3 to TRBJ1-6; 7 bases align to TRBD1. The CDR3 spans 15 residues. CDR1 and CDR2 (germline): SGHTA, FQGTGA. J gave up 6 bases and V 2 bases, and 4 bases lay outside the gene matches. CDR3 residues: CASSLEGARNSPLHF. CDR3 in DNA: TGTGCCAGCAGCTTAGAGGGGGCCCGTAATTCACCCCTCCACTTT.

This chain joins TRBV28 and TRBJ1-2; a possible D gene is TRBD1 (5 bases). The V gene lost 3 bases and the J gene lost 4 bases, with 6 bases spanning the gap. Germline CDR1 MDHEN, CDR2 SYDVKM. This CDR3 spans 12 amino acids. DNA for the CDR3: TGTGCCAGCAGTTTGGGGCTCTATGGCTACACCTTC. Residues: CASSLGLYGYTF.

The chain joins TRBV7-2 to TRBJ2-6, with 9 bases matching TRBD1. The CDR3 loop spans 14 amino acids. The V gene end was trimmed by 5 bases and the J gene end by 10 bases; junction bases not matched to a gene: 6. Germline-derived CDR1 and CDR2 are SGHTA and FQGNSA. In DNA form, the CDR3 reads TGTGCCAGCAGCCTTATCGGACAGGGGAACGTCCTGACTTTC. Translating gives CASSLIGQGNVLTF.

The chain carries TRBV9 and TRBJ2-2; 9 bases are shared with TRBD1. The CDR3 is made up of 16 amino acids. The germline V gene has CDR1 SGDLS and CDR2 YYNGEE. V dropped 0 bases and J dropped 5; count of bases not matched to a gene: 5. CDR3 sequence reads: CASSVEGTGSTGELFF. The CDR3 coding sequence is TGTGCCAGCAGCGTAGAGGGGACAGGGTCTACCGGGGAGCTGTTTTTT.

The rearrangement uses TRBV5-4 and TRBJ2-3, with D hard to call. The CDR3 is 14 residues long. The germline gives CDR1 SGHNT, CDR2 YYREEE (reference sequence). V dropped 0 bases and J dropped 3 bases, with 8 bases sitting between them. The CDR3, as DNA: TGTGCCAGCAGCTTGGCCCGTCGGACAGATACGCAGTATTTT. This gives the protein CASSLARRTDTQYF.

The CDR3 spells CASRTGSNYGYTF. The CDR3 DNA is TGTGCCAGCAGGACCGGGTCTAACTATGGCTACACCTTC. The V and J genes are TRBV6-5 and TRBJ1-2; D gene ambiguous. V lost 6 bases and J lost 0, with 8 bases in between. Germline CDR1 MNHEY, CDR2 SVGAGI. There are 13 residues in the CDR3.

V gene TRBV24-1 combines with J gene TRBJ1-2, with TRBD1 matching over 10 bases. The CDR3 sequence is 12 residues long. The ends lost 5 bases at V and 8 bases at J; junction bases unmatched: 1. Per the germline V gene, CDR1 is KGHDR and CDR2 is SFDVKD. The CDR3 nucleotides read TGTGCCACCAGTGGACAGGGGGCGGGCTACACCTTC. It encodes CATSGQGAGYTF.

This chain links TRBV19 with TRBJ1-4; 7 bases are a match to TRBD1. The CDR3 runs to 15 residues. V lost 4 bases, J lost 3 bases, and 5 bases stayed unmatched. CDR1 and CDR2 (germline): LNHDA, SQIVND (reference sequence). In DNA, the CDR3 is TGTGCCAGTAGTAATACAGGGGTGGCTAATGAAAAACTGTTTTTT. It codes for CASSNTGVANEKLFF.

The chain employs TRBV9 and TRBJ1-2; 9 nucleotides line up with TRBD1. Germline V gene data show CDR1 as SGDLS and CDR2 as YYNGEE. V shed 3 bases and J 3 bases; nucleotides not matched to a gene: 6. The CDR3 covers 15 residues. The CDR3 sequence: CASSAVDRGDYGYTF. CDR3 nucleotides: TGTGCCAGCAGCGCCGTAGACAGGGGGGACTATGGCTACACCTTC.

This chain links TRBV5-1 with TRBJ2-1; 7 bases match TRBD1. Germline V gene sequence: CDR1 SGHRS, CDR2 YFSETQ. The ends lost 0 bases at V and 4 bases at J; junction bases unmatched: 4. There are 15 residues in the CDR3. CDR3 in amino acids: CASSLDGQDYNEQFF. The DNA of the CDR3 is TGCGCCAGCAGCTTGGATGGACAGGATTACAATGAGCAGTTCTTC.

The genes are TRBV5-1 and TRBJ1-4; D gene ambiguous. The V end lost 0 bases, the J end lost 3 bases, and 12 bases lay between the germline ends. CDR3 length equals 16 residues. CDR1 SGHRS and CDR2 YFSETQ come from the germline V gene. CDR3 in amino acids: CASSLGAVAANEKLFF. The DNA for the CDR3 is TGCGCCAGCAGCTTGGGGGCAGTTGCAGCTAATGAAAAACTGTTTTTT.

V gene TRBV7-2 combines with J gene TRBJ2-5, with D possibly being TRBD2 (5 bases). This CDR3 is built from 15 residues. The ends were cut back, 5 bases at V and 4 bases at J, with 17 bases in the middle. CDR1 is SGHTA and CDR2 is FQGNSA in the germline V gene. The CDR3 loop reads CASSPRLLGGETQYF. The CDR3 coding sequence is TGTGCCAGCAGCCCACGATTACTTGGAGGAGAGACCCAGTACTTC.

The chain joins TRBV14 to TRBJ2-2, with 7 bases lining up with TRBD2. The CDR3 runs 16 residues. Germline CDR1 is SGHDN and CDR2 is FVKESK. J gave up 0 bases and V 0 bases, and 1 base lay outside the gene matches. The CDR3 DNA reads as TGTGCCAGCAGCCAAGATCGGGGGGCGAACACCGGGGAGCTGTTTTTT. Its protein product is CASSQDRGANTGELFF.

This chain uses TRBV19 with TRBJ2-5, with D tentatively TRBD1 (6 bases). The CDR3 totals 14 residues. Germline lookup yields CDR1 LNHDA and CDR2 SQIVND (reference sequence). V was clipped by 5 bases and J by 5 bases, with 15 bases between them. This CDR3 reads CASSQTGSLETQYF. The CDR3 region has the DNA TGTGCCAGTAGTCAGACAGGTAGTTTGGAGACCCAGTACTTC.

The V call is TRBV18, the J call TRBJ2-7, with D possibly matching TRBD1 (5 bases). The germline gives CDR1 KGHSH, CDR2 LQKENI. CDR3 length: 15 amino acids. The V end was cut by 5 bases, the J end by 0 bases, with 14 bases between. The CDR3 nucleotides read TGTGCCAGCTCAGCGACAGTGAGGAACTCCTACGAGCAGTACTTC. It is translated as CASSATVRNSYEQYF. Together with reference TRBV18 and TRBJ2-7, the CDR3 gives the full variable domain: NAGVMQNPRHLVRRRGQEARLRCSPMKGHSHVYWYRQLPEEGLKFMVYLQKENIIDESGMPKERFSAEFPKEGPSILRIQQVVRGDSAAYFCASSATVRNSYEQYFGPGTRLTVT.

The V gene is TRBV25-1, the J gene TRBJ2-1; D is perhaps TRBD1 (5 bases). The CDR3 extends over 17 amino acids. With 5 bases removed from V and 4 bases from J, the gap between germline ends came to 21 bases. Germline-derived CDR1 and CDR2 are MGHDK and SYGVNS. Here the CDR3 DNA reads TGTGCCAGCAGTAATGCTGGCGTCAGGGCTTTTTACAATGAGCAGTTCTTC. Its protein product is CASSNAGVRAFYNEQFF.

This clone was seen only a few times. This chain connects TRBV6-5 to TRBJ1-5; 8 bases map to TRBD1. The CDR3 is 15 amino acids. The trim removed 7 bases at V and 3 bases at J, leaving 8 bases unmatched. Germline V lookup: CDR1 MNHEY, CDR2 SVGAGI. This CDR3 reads CASTLDRAVNQPQHF. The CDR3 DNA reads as TGTGCCAGCACCCTGGACAGGGCGGTCAATCAGCCCCAGCATTTT.

CDR3 nucleotide sequence: TGTGCCAGCAGCTTGGTGGGACAGGTGGAGGCTGAAGCTTTCTTT. Translation gives CASSLVGQVEAEAFF. V gene TRBV5-4 combines with J gene TRBJ1-1, with 8 bases lining up with TRBD1. This CDR3 comprises 15 residues. Germline CDR1 is SGHNT and CDR2 is YYREEE (reference sequence). V lost 0 bases to trimming and J lost 6 bases; unmatched junction nucleotides: 7.

The CDR3 sequence: CASSHGDRGGSPLHF. CDR3 DNA: TGCGCCAGCAGCCATGGGGACAGAGGAGGGTCACCCCTCCACTTT. This rearrangement joins TRBV5-1 to TRBJ1-6; 7 bases match TRBD1. Unmatched junction bases numbered 11, after V lost 4 bases and J lost 10 bases. The CDR3 is made up of 15 amino acids. CDR1 and CDR2 (germline): SGHRS, YFSETQ.

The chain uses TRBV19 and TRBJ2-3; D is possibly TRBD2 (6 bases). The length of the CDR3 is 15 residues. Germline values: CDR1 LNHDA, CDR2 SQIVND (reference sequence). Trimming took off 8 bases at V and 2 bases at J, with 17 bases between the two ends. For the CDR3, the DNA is TGTGCCAGTGGGGCGGGGAAGGGCTACACAGATACGCAGTATTTT. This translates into CASGAGKGYTDTQYF.

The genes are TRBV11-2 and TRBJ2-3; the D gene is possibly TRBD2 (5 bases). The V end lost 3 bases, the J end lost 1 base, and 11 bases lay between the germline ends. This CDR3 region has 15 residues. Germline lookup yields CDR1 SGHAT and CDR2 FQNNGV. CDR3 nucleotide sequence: TGTGCCAGCAGCTTCAGACGAGGGCGCACAGATACGCAGTATTTT. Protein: CASSFRRGRTDTQYF. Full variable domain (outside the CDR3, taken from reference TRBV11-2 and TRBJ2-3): EAGVAQSPRYKIIEKRQSVAFWCNPISGHATLYWYQQILGQGPKLLIQFQNNGVVDDSQLPKDRFSAERLKGVDSTLKIQPAKLEDSAVYLCASSFRRGRTDTQYFGPGTRLTVL.